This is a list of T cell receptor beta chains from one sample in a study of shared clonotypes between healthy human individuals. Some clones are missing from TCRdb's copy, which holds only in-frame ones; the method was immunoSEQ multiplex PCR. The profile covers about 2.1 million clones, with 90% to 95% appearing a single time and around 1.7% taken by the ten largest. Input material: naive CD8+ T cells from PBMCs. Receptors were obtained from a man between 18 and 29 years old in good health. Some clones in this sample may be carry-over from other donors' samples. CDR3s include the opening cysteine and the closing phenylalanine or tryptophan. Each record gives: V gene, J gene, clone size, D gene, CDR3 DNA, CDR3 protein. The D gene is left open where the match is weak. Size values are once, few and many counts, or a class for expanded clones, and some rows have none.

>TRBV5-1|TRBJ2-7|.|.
TGCGCCAGCAGACCGGGGGTATCCTACGAGCAGTACTTC
CASRPGVSYEQYF
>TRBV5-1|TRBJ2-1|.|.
TGCGCCAGCAGCTTGTGGCCGGGGGAGAACAATGAGCAGTTCTTC
CASSLWPGENNEQFF
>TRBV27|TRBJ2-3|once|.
TGTGCCAGCAGTCCCGGTTGGCCCCATACGCAGTATTTT
CASSPGWPHTQYF
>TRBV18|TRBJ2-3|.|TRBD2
TGTGCCAGCTCACCACCGAGACTAGCGGGAACTTCAGATACGCAGTATTTT
CASSPPRLAGTSDTQYF
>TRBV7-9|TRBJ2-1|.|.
TGTGCCAGCAGCTTGTACAGCAGAGACAATGAGCAGTTCTTC
CASSLYSRDNEQFF
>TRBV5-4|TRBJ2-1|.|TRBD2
TGTGCCAGCAGCTCCGGACTAGCGGGAGAGGGCAATGAGCAGTTCTTC
CASSSGLAGEGNEQFF
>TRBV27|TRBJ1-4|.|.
TGTGCCAGCAGTTTATCGCTCGGGGTCCGACTTGAAAAACTGTTTTTT
CASSLSLGVRLEKLFF
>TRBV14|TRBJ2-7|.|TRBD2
TGTGCCAGCAGCCCGAAGACTAGCGGGCCCGCCTACGAGCAGTACTTC
CASSPKTSGPAYEQYF
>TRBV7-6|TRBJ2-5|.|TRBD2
TGTGCCAGCAGTTATCTGGGTGTCTGGGAGGGGAGAGAGACCCAGTACTTC
CASSYLGVWEGRETQYF
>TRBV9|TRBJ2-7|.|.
TGTGCCAGCAGCGCCGGACAACCCCTCTACGAGCAGTACTTC
CASSAGQPLYEQYF
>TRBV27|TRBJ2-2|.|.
TGTGCCAGCAGTTTATACAGGGACACCGGGGAGCTGTTTTTT
CASSLYRDTGELFF
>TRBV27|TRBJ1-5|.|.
TGTGCCAGCAGTCCTCTTCGTACAGGGTATAGCAATCAGCCCCAGCATTTT
CASSPLRTGYSNQPQHF
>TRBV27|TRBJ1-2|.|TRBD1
TGTGCCAGCAGTCCGGGACAGGGGGGTATGAATGGCTACACCTTC
CASSPGQGGMNGYTF
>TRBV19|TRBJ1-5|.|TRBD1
TGTGCCAGTAGTATATATCGGACAGGGAATCAGCCCCAGCATTTT
CASSIYRTGNQPQHF
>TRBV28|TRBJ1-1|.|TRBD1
TGTGCCAGCAGTTCAGGGGGCTGGAACACTGAAGCTTTCTTT
CASSSGGWNTEAFF
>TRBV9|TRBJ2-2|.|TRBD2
TGTGCCAGCAGCGCCTCACTAGCGGGAGGGCCTGACACCGGGGAGCTGTTTTTT
CASSASLAGGPDTGELFF
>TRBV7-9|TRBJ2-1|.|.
TGTGCCAGCAGCTCCCTGGCAGGGTCGATCAATGAGCAGTTCTTC
CASSSLAGSINEQFF